These 23 T cell receptor beta chains were sequenced from one sample in a study of OX40 agonist ivuxolimab in advanced cancers. Measured with immunoSEQ multiplex PCR; TCRdb has only the in-frame clones, and not every one. Among about 74,000 clones listed, around 86% were seen once. This sample comprised CD4+ or CD8+ T cells sorted from blood, obtained in a trial of the OX40 agonist ivuxolimab. These receptors all come from an adult with an advanced solid tumor such as melanoma, head and neck, liver or kidney cancer.

This chain uses TRBV27 with TRBJ2-2; TRBD1 matches at 9 bases. The CDR3 consists of 16 residues. Germline V gene lookup returns CDR1 MNHEY and CDR2 SMNVEV (reference sequence). Trimming removed 7 bases from V and 0 bases from J; junction bases left unmatched: 6. CDR3 loop: CASKGGDRANTGELFF. CDR3 DNA: TGTGCCAGCAAGGGGGGGGACAGGGCGAACACCGGGGAGCTGTTTTTT.

The CDR3 nucleotides are TGTGCCAGTAGTACCCCGGGCACTAGCACAGATACGCAGTATTTT. Translation: CASSTPGTSTDTQYF. The chain employs TRBV19 and TRBJ2-3; no firm D call. V was trimmed by 4 bases and J by 0 bases, leaving 11 bases between them. CDR3 size: 15 residues. Germline values: CDR1 LNHDA, CDR2 SQIVND (reference sequence). Complete variable domain (other parts from reference TRBV19 and TRBJ2-3): DGGITQSPKYLFRKEGQNVTLSCEQNLNHDAMYWYRQDPGQGLRLIYYSQIVNDFQKGDIAEGYSVSREKKESFPLTVTSAQKNPTAFYLCASSTPGTSTDTQYFGPGTRLTVL.

This clone appeared a single time. CDR3: CASSYSIEGGNSPLHF. For the CDR3, the DNA is TGTGCCAGCAGTTACTCGATTGAGGGGGGTAATTCACCCCTCCACTTT. This sequence joins TRBV6-5 and TRBJ1-6, with D possibly being TRBD1 (6 bases). Trimming shortened V by 0 bases and J by 6 bases, and 12 bases separated the two germline ends. This CDR3 has 16 amino acids. The germline CDR1 and CDR2 sequences are MNHEY and SVGAGI.

The V call is TRBV7-2, the J call TRBJ1-2; 7 bases are a match to TRBD1. Germline lookup yields CDR1 SGHTA and CDR2 FQGNSA. The CDR3 runs 14 residues. The V and J ends lost 7 bases and 4 bases, in that order; junction bases with no gene match: 9. The CDR3 coding sequence is TGTGCCAGCAACGCGGACCCAGGGGGCTATGGCTACACCTTC. Encoded protein: CASNADPGGYGYTF.

The chain joins TRBV5-5 to TRBJ2-7; D unclear. Trimming left V 1 base short and J 0 bases short, with 8 bases between. Germline CDR1 reads SGHKS; CDR2 reads YYEKEE (reference sequence). CDR3 size: 14 residues. The CDR3 spells CASSLSGSSYEQYF. CDR3 in DNA: TGTGCCAGCAGCTTGTCAGGCAGCTCCTACGAGCAGTACTTC.

The rearrangement uses TRBV5-4 and TRBJ1-4; 7 bases fit TRBD1. The CDR3 contains 17 residues. Losses at the gene ends were 9 bases for V and 11 bases for J; bases not matched to a gene: 25. Germline CDR1 SGHNT, CDR2 YYREEE (reference sequence). CDR3 DNA sequence: TGTGCCAACCCTACCTCTCCGAGTGACAGGGTAAATAGGAAACTGTTTTTT. Amino acids: CANPTSPSDRVNRKLFF.

The CDR3 here is CSVEFPSGPYEQYF. CDR3 in DNA: TGCAGCGTTGAATTTCCTAGCGGTCCCTACGAGCAGTACTTC. The J gene is TRBJ2-7, the V gene TRBV29-1; 7 nucleotides agree with TRBD2. The CDR3 runs to 14 residues. Germline lookup yields CDR1 SQVTM and CDR2 ANQGSEA. J lost 2 bases, V lost 2 bases, and 6 bases had no gene match.

This clone turned up a few times. The chain carries TRBV6-1 and TRBJ1-5; D might be TRBD1 (6 bases). CDR1 and CDR2 from the germline V gene are MNHNS and SASEGT. The CDR3 length is 15 residues. V was clipped by 3 bases and J by 3 bases, with 12 bases between them. CDR3 coding DNA: TGTGCCAGCAGTGATGGGGGCGTGGCCAATCAGCCCCAGCATTTT. Translated, it gives CASSDGGVANQPQHF.

This chain joins TRBV7-9 and TRBJ1-1; D is undetermined. V lost 1 base, J lost 0 bases, and 6 bases lay in between. The CDR3 is 14 amino acids. CDR1 is SEHNR and CDR2 is FQNEAQ in the germline V gene (reference sequence). DNA for the CDR3: TGTGCCAGCAGCTTAGATCAGATGAACACTGAAGCTTTCTTT. It specifies CASSLDQMNTEAFF.

The chain recombines TRBV5-6 with TRBJ2-1, with D maybe TRBD2 (6 bases). Germline lookup yields CDR1 SGHDT and CDR2 YYEEEE. V was shortened by 0 bases and J by 10 bases, with 11 bases between the two germline ends. The CDR3 has 13 residues. CDR3 sequence (DNA): TGTGCCAGCAGCTTGGCCCGGGCGGGAGAGCAGTTCTTC. Its translation is CASSLARAGEQFF.

V gene TRBV19 combines with J gene TRBJ2-7; 9 positions match TRBD2. Germline CDR1 LNHDA, CDR2 SQIVND (reference sequence). The CDR3 extends over 16 amino acids. V trimming: 1 base; J trimming: 3 bases; junction bases outside the gene matches: 7. CDR3 in amino acids: CASSIALTSGIYEQYF. The CDR3 nucleotides read TGTGCCAGTAGTATAGCTCTGACTAGCGGTATCTACGAGCAGTACTTC.

The DNA of the CDR3 is TGTGCCAGCAGCTTGGATCGGACAGGAGACTACGAGCAGTACTTC. This translates into CASSLDRTGDYEQYF. The rearrangement links TRBV5-8 to TRBJ2-7; 7 bases line up with TRBD1. The CDR3 is 15 residues long. V lost 0 bases to trimming and J lost 3 bases; unmatched junction nucleotides: 6. Germline V lookup: CDR1 SGHTS, CDR2 YDEGEE. Complete variable domain (other parts from reference TRBV5-8 and TRBJ2-7): EAGVTQSPTHLIKTRGQQATLRCSPISGHTSVYWYQQALGLGLQFLLWYDEGEERNRGNFPPRFSGRQFPNYSSELNVNALELEDSALYLCASSLDRTGDYEQYFGPGTRLTVT.

The J gene is TRBJ2-1, the V gene TRBV11-3; the D gene is possibly TRBD2 (5 bases). CDR1 is SGHNT and CDR2 is YENEEA in the germline V gene. The CDR3 is made up of 13 amino acids. V lost 6 bases, J lost 6 bases, and 12 bases lay in between. CDR3 coding DNA: TGTGCCAGCAGTCGAATTGGGAGCAATGAGCAGTTCTTC. This gives the protein CASSRIGSNEQFF. Filled out from reference TRBV11-3 and TRBJ2-1, the complete variable domain reads EAGVVQSPRYKIIEKKQPVAFWCNPISGHNTLYWYLQNLGQGPELLIRYENEEAVDDSQLPKDRFSAERLKGVDSTLKIQPAELGDSAVYLCASSRIGSNEQFFGPGTRLTVL.

The genes are TRBV6-5 and TRBJ2-3; possible D gene TRBD2, 6 bases. The V end was cut by 6 bases, the J end by 3 bases, with 16 bases between. There are 15 residues in the CDR3. In germline, CDR1 is MNHEY, CDR2 SVGAGI. CDR3 protein: CASSYSGFVTDTQYF. CDR3 sequence (DNA): TGTGCCAGCAGCTACAGCGGGTTTGTAACAGATACGCAGTATTTT.

This clone has more than one count but fewer than ten. The chain uses TRBV27 and TRBJ2-1; the match to TRBD1 covers 9 bases. The CDR3 loop spans 15 amino acids. With 5 bases clipped from V and 7 bases from J, the junction kept 9 bases outside the gene matches. The germline V gene encodes CDR1 MNHEY and CDR2 SMNVEV (reference sequence). The CDR3 DNA follows: TGTGCCAGCAGTCGCCAGACAGGGGGGAGGAATGAGCAGTTCTTC. Its translation: CASSRQTGGRNEQFF.

The V gene is TRBV2, the J gene TRBJ2-3, with D maybe TRBD1 (6 bases). Looked up from germline, CDR1 is SNHLY and CDR2 is FYNNEI. V was shortened by 2 bases and J by 4 bases, with 13 bases between the two germline ends. The CDR3 has 15 amino acids. The CDR3 DNA reads TGTGCCAGCAGTGAATTGGGGGCCCGGGCAGATACGCAGTATTTT. It yields the protein CASSELGARADTQYF.

This chain joins TRBV5-1 and TRBJ2-7, with TRBD2 matching 8 bases. This CDR3 comprises 15 residues. Germline V gene lookup returns CDR1 SGHRS and CDR2 YFSETQ. J lost 2 bases, V lost 0 bases, and 4 bases had no gene match. The CDR3 sequence is CASSLVLAETYEQYF. The CDR3 DNA reads as TGCGCCAGCAGCTTGGTACTAGCGGAGACCTACGAGCAGTACTTC.

This clone was observed a single time. The chain couples TRBV28 to TRBJ2-2, with unresolved D. Trimming took 3 bases from V and 4 from J, leaving 6 bases between them. The germline CDR1 and CDR2 sequences are MDHEN and SYDVKM. The CDR3 is 13 amino acids. CDR3 sequence reads: CASSFGFTGELFF. The CDR3 DNA sequence: TGTGCCAGCAGTTTTGGGTTCACCGGGGAGCTGTTTTTT.

V gene TRBV21-1 combines with J gene TRBJ1-4. TRBV21-1 is a documented pseudogene. This CDR3 has 16 amino acids. CDR3 sequence: CASSKSNVATNEKLFF. The CDR3 DNA reads TGTGCCAGCAGCAAGAGTAACGTAGCAACTAATGAAAAACTGTTTTTT.

This clone has just one count. This chain connects TRBV7-2 to TRBJ1-6; no clear D. The CDR3 covers 12 residues. Germline CDR1 reads SGHTA; CDR2 reads FQGNSA. Between the trimmed V and J ends, which lost 3 bases and 12 bases, there was a span of 9 bases. CDR3 region: CASSFQGRPLHF. In DNA, the CDR3 is TGTGCCAGCAGCTTCCAAGGCAGACCCCTCCACTTT.

The gene calls are TRBV30 and TRBJ1-1; unclear D gene. This CDR3 has 12 amino acids. Trimming left V 8 bases short and J 6 bases short, with 16 bases between. Germline V gene data show CDR1 as GTSNPN and CDR2 as SVGIG (reference sequence). The DNA of the CDR3 is TGTGCCGGAACAACCGGGATCGCTGAAGCTTTCTTT. The encoded protein is CAGTTGIAEAFF.

The chain couples TRBV5-6 to TRBJ2-7, with TRBD2 matching over 9 bases. Germline values: CDR1 SGHDT, CDR2 YYEEEE. This CDR3 is built from 16 residues. V was pared by 0 bases and J by 2 bases, with 6 bases of the junction left unmatched. In DNA form, the CDR3 reads TGTGCCAGCAGCTTGGAGAGCGGGGGGCCAACCTACGAGCAGTACTTC. This sequence encodes CASSLESGGPTYEQYF.

The rearrangement joins TRBV12-5 to TRBJ1-1, with a weak D call TRBD1 (5 bases). Germline V gene lookup returns CDR1 LGHNT and CDR2 FRNRAP. V was trimmed by 3 bases and J by 1 base, leaving 12 bases between them. The CDR3 totals 15 residues. The CDR3 is CASGFRGVQNTEAFF. CDR3 bases: TGTGCTAGTGGTTTCCGAGGGGTCCAGAACACTGAAGCTTTCTTT.